This TCR beta chain appears in the sequencing data of a study of naive and memory T cell subsets. Study outcomes and limitations: The RNA method is potentially sensitive to activation and differentiation changes.

Ligated cDNA underwent four rounds of PCR with nested alpha and beta constant region primers and SP2. Reverse transcription of blood and skin TCR RNA was primed at alpha and beta constant regions. One entry per CDR3 protein, called by TCRdb with MiXCR from the 5' RACE reads. The data show roughly 60,000 distinct CDR3 sequences, more than 7% seen once. TCR cDNA received a 3' ligated oligonucleotide that carried a UMI. Whole-blood samples were roughly 2.7 ml of peripheral blood from healthy adult volunteers. V lost 0 bases, J lost 8 bases, and 10 bases stayed unmatched. Germline V gives CDR1 SGHRS, CDR2 YFSETQ. The CDR3 contains 17 residues. Turning to this clonotype: Antigen unknown.

This sequence originates from a male donor in good health. The V and J genes are TRBV5-1 and TRBJ2-7; 14 bases map to TRBD2. The chain's CDR3 is CASSLEGTSGSRLKQYF. The CDR3 bases are TGCGCCAGCAGCTTGGAGGGGACTAGCGGGAGTCGCCTCAAGCAGTACTTC. The full variable domain, rest sourced from reference TRBV5-1 and TRBJ2-7, is KAGVTQTPRYLIKTRGQQVTLSCSPISGHRSVSWYQQTPGQGLQFLFEYFSETQRNKGNFPGRFSGRQFSNSRSEMNVSTLELGDSALYLCASSLEGTSGSRLKQYFGPGTRLTVT.